These T cell receptor beta chains were read from a single sample in a study of cytomegalovirus exposure and HLA in healthy donors. Clones were read by immunoSEQ multiplex PCR, and TCRdb kept only the in-frame ones, dropping some. The table has about 79,000 clones, approximately 94% seen once; the top ten hold around 3.3%. The sequenced material came from PBMCs. The receptors were sampled from a woman aged 30 to 39 in good health and CMV-seronegative. Each CDR3 is given with its conserved first and last residue. The D gene is left open where the match is weak. Size values are once, few and many counts, or a class for expanded clones, and some rows have none.

TRBV11-3,.,.,TRBJ2-3,TGTGCCAGCAGCTTACGGCAGGGCCCAGATACGCAGTATTTT,CASSLRQGPDTQYF
TRBV11-2,TRBD1,.,TRBJ2-5,TGTGCCAGCAGCTCCCGTCGGGGACAGTTCATTGCATGGGAGACCCAGTACTTC,CASSSRRGQFIAWETQYF
TRBV5-1,.,.,TRBJ2-7,TGCGCCAGCAGCTCAAAAGCGGGACAGGCTACCTACGAGCAGTACTTC,CASSSKAGQATYEQYF
TRBV1,.,.,TRBJ1-6,TGCACCAGCAGTCCCGAGACACGTAGCTCCTATAATTCACCCCTCCACTTT,CTSSPETRSSYNSPLHF
TRBV11-2,.,once,TRBJ2-1,TGTGCCAGCAGCCCGAGAAGCGCAGGGGTATCGAACGATGAGCAGTTCTTC,CASSPRSAGVSNDEQFF
TRBV7-3,.,.,TRBJ1-1,TGTGCCAGCAGCTTATTCGGGGGGCGCGACACTGAAGCTTTCTTT,CASSLFGGRDTEAFF
TRBV6-1,.,.,TRBJ2-5,TGTGCCAGCAGTGAAGCGGAGGGGGGGTTAAGAGAGACCCAGTACTTC,CASSEAEGGLRETQYF
TRBV29-1,TRBD1,.,TRBJ1-1,TGCAGCGCCCCCGGGACAGGTGTGAACACTGAAGCTTTCTTT,CSAPGTGVNTEAFF
TRBV7-8,.,.,TRBJ1-5,TGTGCCAGCAGCTTAGGACAGTTCAATCAGCCCCAGCATTTT,CASSLGQFNQPQHF
TRBV6-1,.,.,TRBJ1-1,TGTGCCAGCAGTGAAAGTTACAGACTGAACACTGAAGCTTTCTTT,CASSESYRLNTEAFF
TRBV14,.,.,TRBJ1-1,TGTGCCAGCAGCCAGGGGGGACCGGAAAAAGCTTTCTTT,CASSQGGPEKAFF
TRBV6-1,.,many,TRBJ1-1,TGTGCCAGCAGTGAAAGAGAGAACACTGAAGCTTTCTTT,CASSERENTEAFF
TRBV30,TRBD1,.,TRBJ1-1,TGTGCCTGGACCCACGGACAGGGGTTCGCTGAAGCTTTCTTT,CAWTHGQGFAEAFF
TRBV5-5,.,.,TRBJ1-5,TGTGCCAGCAGCCAGGGGTTTTGGCAGCCCCAGCATTTT,CASSQGFWQPQHF
TRBV11-3,.,.,TRBJ2-1,TGTGCCAGCAGCGGGGGAGGTCACAATGAGCAGTTCTTC,CASSGGGHNEQFF
TRBV15,.,.,TRBJ1-4,TGTGCCACCAGCAGACGCCATACCAGGCCCCCTAATGAAAAACTGTTTTTT,CATSRRHTRPPNEKLFF
TRBV7-2,TRBD2,once,TRBJ2-3,TGTGCCAGCAGCTTAGGGCTAGCGGGGCCACGAGATACGCAGTATTTT,CASSLGLAGPRDTQYF
TRBV5-8,.,.,TRBJ1-1,TGTGCCAGCAGCGGAGGCAGGGGAACTGAAGCTTTCTTT,CASSGGRGTEAFF
TRBV4-1,TRBD1,.,TRBJ1-5,TGCGCCAGCAGCCAGCCGGGACAGGGAGTTTTGAGCAATCAGCCCCAGCATTTT,CASSQPGQGVLSNQPQHF
TRBV4-3,TRBD1,.,TRBJ1-1,TGCGCCAGCAGCCAACTTCCGGGACAGACGAACACTGAAGCTTTCTTT,CASSQLPGQTNTEAFF
TRBV6-1,.,once,TRBJ2-7,TGTGCCAGCAGTGAAGCGCTTCGAACGGGACACGGGGACTTC,CASSEALRTGHGDF
TRBV27,TRBD2,.,TRBJ2-3,TGTGCCAGCAGTTGGCGGGGGGCGGCAGATACGCAGTATTTT,CASSWRGAADTQYF
TRBV9,.,.,TRBJ2-1,TGTGCCAGCAGCGTAGAGGAGCGCTCCTACAATGAGCAGTTCTTC,CASSVEERSYNEQFF
TRBV28,TRBD2,.,TRBJ2-2,TGTGCCAGCCGGGGACTAGCGGGGGGAGGCACCGGGGAGCTGTTTTTT,CASRGLAGGGTGELFF
TRBV28,TRBD1,.,TRBJ2-1,TGTGCCAGCAGTTTTTCGGGGACAGGGCTTAATGAGCAGTTCTTC,CASSFSGTGLNEQFF
TRBV28,.,.,TRBJ1-1,TGTGCCAGCAGTCTATTTTTAACTGAAGCTTTCTTT,CASSLFLTEAFF
TRBV7-6,TRBD2,.,TRBJ2-5,TGTGCCAGCAGTTCACGGGGGGGCACGGAGACCCAGTACTTC,CASSSRGGTETQYF
TRBV7-2,.,.,TRBJ2-3,TGTGCCAGCAGCTACCTCCGGGAGGATACGCAGTATTTT,CASSYLREDTQYF
TRBV4-1,.,.,TRBJ1-1,TGCGCCAGCACCTGGGACAAAAAAAGGTCTGAAGCTTTCTTT,CASTWDKKRSEAFF